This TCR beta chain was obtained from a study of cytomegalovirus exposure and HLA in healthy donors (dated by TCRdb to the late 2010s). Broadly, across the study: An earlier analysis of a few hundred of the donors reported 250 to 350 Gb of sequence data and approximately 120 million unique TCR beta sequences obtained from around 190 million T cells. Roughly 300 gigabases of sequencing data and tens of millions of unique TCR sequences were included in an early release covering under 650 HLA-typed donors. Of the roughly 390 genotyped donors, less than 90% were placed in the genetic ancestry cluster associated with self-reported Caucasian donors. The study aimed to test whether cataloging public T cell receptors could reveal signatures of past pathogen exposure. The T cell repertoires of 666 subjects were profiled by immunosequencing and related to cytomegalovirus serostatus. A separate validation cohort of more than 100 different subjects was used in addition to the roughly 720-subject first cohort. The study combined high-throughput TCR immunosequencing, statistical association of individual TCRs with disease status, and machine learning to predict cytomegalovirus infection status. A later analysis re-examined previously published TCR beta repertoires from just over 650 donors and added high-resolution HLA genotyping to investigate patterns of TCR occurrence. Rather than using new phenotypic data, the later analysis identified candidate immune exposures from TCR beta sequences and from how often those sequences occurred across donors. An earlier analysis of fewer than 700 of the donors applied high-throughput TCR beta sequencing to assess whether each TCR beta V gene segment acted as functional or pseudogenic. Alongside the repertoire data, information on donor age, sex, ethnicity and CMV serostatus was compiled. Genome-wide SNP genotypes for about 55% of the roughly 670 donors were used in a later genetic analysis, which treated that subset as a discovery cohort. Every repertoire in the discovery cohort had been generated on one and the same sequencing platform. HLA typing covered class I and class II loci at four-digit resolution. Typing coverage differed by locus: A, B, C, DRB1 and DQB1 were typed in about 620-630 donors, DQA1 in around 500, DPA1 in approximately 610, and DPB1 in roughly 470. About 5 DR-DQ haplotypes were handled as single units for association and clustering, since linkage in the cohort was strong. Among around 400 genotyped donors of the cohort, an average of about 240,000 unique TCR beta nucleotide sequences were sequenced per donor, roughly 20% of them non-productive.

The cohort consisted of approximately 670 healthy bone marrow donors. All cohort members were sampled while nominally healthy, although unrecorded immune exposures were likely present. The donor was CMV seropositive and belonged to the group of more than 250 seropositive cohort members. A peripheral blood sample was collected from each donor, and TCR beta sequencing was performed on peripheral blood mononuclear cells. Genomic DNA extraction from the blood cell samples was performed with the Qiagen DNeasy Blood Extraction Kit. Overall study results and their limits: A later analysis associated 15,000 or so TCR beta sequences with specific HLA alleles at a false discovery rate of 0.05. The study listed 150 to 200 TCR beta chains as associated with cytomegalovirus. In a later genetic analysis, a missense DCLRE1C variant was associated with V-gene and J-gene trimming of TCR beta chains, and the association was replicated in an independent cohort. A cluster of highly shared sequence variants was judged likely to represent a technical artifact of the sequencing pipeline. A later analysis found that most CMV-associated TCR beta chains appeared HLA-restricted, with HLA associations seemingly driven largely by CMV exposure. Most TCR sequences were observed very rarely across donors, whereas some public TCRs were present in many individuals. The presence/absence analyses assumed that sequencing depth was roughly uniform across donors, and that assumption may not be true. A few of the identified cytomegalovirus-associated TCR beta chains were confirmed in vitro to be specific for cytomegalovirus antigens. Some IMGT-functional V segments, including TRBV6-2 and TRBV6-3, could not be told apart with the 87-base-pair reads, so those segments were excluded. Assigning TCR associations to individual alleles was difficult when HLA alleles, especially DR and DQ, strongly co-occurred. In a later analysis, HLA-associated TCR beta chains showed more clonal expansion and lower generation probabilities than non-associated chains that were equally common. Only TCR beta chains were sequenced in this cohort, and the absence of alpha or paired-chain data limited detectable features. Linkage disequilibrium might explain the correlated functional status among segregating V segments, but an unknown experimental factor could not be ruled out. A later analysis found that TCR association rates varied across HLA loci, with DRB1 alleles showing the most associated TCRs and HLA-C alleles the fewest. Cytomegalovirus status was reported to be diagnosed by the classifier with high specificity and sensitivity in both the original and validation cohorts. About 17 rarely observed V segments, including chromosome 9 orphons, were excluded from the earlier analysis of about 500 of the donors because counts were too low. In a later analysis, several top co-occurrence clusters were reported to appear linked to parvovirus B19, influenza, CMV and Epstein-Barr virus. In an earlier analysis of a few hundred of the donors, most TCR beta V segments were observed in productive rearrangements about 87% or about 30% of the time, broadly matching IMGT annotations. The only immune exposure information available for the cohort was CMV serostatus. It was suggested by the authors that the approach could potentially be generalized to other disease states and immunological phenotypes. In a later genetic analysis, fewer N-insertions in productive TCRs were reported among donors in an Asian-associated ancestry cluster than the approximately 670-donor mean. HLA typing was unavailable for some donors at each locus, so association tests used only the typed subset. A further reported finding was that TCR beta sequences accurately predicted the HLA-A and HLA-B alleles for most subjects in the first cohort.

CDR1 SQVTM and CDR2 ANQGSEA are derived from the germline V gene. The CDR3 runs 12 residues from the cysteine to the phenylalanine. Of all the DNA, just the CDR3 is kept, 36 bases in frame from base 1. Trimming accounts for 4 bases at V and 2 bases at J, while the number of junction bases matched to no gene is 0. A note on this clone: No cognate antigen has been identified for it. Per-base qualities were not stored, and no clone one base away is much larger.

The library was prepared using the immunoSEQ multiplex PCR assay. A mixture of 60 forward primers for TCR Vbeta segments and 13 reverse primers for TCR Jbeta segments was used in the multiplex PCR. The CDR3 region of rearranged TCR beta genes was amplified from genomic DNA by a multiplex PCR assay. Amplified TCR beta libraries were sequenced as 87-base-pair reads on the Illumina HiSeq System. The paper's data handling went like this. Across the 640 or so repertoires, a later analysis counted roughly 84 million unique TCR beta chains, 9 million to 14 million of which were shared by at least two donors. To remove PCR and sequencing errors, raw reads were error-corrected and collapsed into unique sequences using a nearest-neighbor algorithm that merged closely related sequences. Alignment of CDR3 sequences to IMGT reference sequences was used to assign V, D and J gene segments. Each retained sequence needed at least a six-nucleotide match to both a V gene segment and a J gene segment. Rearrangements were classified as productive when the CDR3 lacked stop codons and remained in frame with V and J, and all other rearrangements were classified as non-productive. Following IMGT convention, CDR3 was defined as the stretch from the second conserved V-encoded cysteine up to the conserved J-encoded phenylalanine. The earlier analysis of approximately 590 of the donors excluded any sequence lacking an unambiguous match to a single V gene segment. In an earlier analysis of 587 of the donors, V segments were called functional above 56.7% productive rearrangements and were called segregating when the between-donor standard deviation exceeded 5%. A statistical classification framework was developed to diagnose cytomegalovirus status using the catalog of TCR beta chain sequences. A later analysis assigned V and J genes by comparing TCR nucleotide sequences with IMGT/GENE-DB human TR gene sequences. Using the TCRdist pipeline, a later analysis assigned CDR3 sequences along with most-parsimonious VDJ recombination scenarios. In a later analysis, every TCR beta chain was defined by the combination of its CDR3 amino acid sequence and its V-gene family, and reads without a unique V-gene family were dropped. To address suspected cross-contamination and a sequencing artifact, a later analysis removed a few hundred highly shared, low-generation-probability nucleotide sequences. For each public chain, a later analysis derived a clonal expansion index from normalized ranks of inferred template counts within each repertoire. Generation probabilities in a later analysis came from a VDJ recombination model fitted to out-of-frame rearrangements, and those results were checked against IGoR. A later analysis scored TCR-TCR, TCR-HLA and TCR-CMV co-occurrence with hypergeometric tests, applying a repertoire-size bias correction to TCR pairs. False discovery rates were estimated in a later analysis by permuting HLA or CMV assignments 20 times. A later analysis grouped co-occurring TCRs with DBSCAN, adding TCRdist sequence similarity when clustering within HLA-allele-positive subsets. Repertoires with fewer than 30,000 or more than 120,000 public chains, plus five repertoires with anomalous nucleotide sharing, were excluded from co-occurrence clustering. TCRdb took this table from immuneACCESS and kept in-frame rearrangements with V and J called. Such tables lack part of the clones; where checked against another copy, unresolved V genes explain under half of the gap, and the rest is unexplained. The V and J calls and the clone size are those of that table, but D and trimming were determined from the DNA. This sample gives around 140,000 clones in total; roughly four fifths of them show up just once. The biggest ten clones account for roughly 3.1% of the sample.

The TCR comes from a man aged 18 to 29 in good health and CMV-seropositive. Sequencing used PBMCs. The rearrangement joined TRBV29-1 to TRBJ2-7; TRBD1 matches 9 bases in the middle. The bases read TGCAGCGTTGGACAGGGGGCCTACGAGCAGTACTTC. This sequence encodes CSVGQGAYEQYF.